The TCR beta chain described here comes from a study of T cell repertoires in cytomegalovirus infection (dated by TCRdb to between 2019 and 2020). The study in broad terms: Alongside well-studied HLA-B-restricted epitopes, the peptide stimulations were aimed at recently identified HLA-C-restricted CMV epitopes, whose presentation resists viral immunomodulation. Because public TCR beta signatures pointed to carriage of CMV infection together with the matching HLA type, the HLA type of each donor mattered for the analysis.

The V end loses 3 bases and the J end loses 1 base, and a stretch of 9 bases separates them. Including cysteine and phenylalanine, the CDR3 has 14 amino acids. This entry keeps only the CDR3 DNA: 42 bases, framed from base 1. CDR1 and CDR2 (SGHTA, FQGTGA) derive from the germline V gene. Beyond this particular receptor, the publication reports: Carriers of CMV infection plus the relevant HLA type were discriminated by the cumulative frequency of public TCR beta family members in the study cohort and in an independent roughly 350-donor cohort. In the ex vivo response, HLA-C-restricted CMV-specific TCR beta clonotypes were dominant, and in two of eight donors the single most frequent clonotype came from this HLA-C-restricted group.

This clonotype was observed a handful of times. Its antigen target is currently unknown. Base-call qualities are not available, and no considerably larger clone is one nucleotide away. Sequencing was performed on an Illumina HiSeq 1500. TCRdb passed the public sequencing reads through fastp at Q25 and MiXCR, retaining productive beta sequences. When rows share a CDR3 protein, they turn into one entry using the most common DNA and genes. The sample contains 110,000 or so distinct CDR3 sequences, over 25% of them found a single time. The top ten clonotypes cover less than 45% of the sample. The treatment or condition label corresponds to: in vitro stimulation with specific CMV peptide epitopes to enrich CMV-specific T cells.

The rearrangement combines TRBV7-3 with TRBJ1-1; possibly the D gene is TRBD1, per 6 matching bases. Sequenced material: CD8+ T cells from cultured PBMCs, taken from culture after CMV antigen stimulation. This TCR was recovered from a human donor in good health (CMV status not recorded). Some clones in this sample may be carry-over from other donors' samples. The CDR3 protein sequence reads: CASSLGGPNTEAFF. DNA sequence: TGTGCCAGCAGCTTGGGGGGCCCGAACACTGAAGCTTTCTTT.